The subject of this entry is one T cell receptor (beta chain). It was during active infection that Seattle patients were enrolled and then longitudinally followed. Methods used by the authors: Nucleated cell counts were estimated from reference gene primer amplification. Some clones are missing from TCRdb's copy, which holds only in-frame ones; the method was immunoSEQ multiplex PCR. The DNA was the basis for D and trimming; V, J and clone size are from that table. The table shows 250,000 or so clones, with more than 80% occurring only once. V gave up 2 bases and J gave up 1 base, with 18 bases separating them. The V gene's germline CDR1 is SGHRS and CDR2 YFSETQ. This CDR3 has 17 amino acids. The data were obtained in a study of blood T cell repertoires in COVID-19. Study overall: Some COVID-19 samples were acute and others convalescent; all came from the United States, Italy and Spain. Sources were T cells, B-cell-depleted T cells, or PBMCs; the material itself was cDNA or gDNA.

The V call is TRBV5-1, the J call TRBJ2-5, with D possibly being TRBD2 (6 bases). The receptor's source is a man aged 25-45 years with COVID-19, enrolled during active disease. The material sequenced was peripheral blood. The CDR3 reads CASSLRSRFGGQETQYF. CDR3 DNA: TGCGCCAGCAGCTTAAGGAGTCGGTTCGGGGGCCAAGAGACCCAGTACTTC.